Listed below are T cell receptor beta chains from one sample, sequenced in a study of T cell responses to AZD1222 COVID-19 vaccine. Here immunoSEQ multiplex PCR was the method, and the copy in TCRdb shows in-frame clones only, minus some. The table shows just over 80,000 clones, with 85% to 90% occurring only once. The sequenced sample was peripheral blood, obtained on day 0 of AZD1222 vaccination. The receptors here all came from an adult in good health. CDR3s leave out the opening cysteine and the closing phenylalanine or tryptophan. Each record gives: J gene, V gene, CDR3 protein.

>TRBJ2-1|TRBV18
ASSQYPGDNEQF
>TRBJ2-7|TRBV11-3
ASSRGNPYEQY
>TRBJ1-1|TRBV6-5
ASRSGRANTEAF
>TRBJ2-7|TRBV21-1
ATLQRGAGEIKTSYEQY
>TRBJ1-5|TRBV30
AWSGWASNQPQH
>TRBJ1-2|TRBV9
ASSSGQLYGYT
>TRBJ2-3|TRBV5-1
ASSLNGRLETDTQY
>TRBJ2-2|TRBV6-5
ATQRGDTNTGELF
>TRBJ1-1|TRBV5-4
ASSRDRARAEAF
>TRBJ2-7|TRBV6-6
ASSYSRSDPYEQY
>TRBJ1-1|TRBV5-1
ASSQGQGTEAF
>TRBJ2-3|TRBV18
ASSGLTIRTDTQY
>TRBJ1-1|TRBV5-1
ASSTSRENPLNTEAF
>TRBJ1-1|TRBV18
ASSPVTGMNTEAF
>TRBJ1-3|TRBV11-2
ASSSWTGGLGNTIY
>TRBJ2-1|TRBV29-1
SVGKGSTYNEQF
>TRBJ2-7|TRBV5-1
ASSLAGTAYEQY
>TRBJ1-1|TRBV6-1
ASSEPGGWNTEAF
>TRBJ1-2|TRBV5-1
ASSLRQTTPNYGYT
>TRBJ2-7|TRBV4-1
ASSANYNPYEQY
>TRBJ1-2|TRBV15
ATSRVWDNYGYT
>TRBJ1-5|TRBV7-9
ASSGGGGHQPQH
>TRBJ1-3|TRBV27
ASSLQQGPLSGNTIY
>TRBJ1-3|TRBV7-6
ASSPDRSFSGNTIY
>TRBJ2-1|TRBV20-1
SASANRGGDNEQF
>TRBJ1-2|TRBV5-6
ASSWGRGPGP
>TRBJ2-1|TRBV19
ASSATGSPYNEQF
>TRBJ1-5|TRBV9
ASSVAGAGNQPQH
>TRBJ1-5|TRBV29-1
SVHSHSH
>TRBJ1-1|TRBV11-3
ASSFSGSDTEAF
>TRBJ2-7|TRBV5-8
ASSLAGQGWYEQY
>TRBJ1-2|TRBV15
ATSTPWTGKGYT
>TRBJ1-3|TRBV5-1
ASSVTGDTGNTIY
>TRBJ2-7|TRBV28
ASSLPNSGGYEQY
>TRBJ1-5|TRBV6-5
ASSYGGGEQPQH
>TRBJ2-5|TRBV7-2
ASSQLTVQETQY
>TRBJ2-7|TRBV11-3
ASSHGGREQY
>TRBJ2-7|TRBV7-3
ASSEGQGSYEQY
>TRBJ2-3|TRBV12-5
ASGPTGRGTDTQY
>TRBJ1-2|TRBV30
AWLTGGYNYGYT
>TRBJ2-1|TRBV14
ASSLQGSFHEQF
>TRBJ1-5|TRBV9
ASSVGPLNQPQH
>TRBJ1-1|TRBV7-3
ATWLGRGRTEAF
>TRBJ1-1|TRBV28
ASSRDRVTEAF
>TRBJ1-2|TRBV19
ASGKTGVTPNYGYT
>TRBJ2-1|TRBV3-1/TRBV3-2
ASSHRLAGVYNEQF
>TRBJ1-5|TRBV9
ASSVGGLNQPQH
>TRBJ2-5|TRBV5-4
ASSLGLAGGLQETQY
>TRBJ1-3|TRBV9
ASSREYRPSGNTIY
>TRBJ2-7|TRBV7-3
ASSTQPGYEQY
>TRBJ2-2|TRBV7-8
ASSFHRDRGPGELF
>TRBJ1-2|TRBV10-3
AISYQGDYGYT